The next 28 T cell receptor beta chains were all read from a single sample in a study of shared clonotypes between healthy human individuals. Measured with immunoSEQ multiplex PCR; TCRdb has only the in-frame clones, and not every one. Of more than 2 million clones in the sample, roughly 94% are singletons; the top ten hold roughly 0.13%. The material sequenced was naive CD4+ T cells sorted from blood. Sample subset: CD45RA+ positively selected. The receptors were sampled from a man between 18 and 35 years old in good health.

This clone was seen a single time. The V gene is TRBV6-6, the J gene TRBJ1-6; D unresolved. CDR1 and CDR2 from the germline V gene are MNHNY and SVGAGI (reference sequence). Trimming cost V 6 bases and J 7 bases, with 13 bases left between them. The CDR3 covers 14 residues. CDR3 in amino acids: CASSSGLENSPLHF. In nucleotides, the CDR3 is TGTGCCAGCAGCTCCGGTTTGGAGAATTCACCCCTCCACTTT.

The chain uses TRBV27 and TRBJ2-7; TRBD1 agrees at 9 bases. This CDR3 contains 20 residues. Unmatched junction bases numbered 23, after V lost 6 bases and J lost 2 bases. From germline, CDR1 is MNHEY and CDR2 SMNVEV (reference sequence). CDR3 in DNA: TGTGCCAGCAGACGAACTAAAACCCCGGGCGGGACAGGGAGGACCTACGAGCAGTACTTC. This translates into CASRRTKTPGGTGRTYEQYF.

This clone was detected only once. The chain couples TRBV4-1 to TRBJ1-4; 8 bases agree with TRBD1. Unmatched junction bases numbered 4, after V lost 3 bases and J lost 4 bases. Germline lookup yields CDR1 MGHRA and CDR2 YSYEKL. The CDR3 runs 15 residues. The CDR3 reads CASSHPDRDNEKLFF. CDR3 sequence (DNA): TGCGCCAGCAGCCACCCGGACAGGGATAATGAAAAACTGTTTTTT.

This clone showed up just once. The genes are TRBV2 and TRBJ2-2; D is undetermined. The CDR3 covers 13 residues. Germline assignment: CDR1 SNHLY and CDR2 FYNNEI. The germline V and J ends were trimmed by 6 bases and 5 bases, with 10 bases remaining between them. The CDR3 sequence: CASRPRGTGELFF. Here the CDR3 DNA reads TGTGCCAGCAGGCCTCGTGGAACCGGGGAGCTGTTTTTT.

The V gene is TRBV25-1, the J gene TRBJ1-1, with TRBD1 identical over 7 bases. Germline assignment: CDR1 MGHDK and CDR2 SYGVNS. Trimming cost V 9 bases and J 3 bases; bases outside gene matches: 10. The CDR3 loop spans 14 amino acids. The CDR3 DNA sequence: TGTGCCAGTCGGTTTAGGGGGCTTGACACTGAAGCTTTCTTT. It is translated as CASRFRGLDTEAFF.

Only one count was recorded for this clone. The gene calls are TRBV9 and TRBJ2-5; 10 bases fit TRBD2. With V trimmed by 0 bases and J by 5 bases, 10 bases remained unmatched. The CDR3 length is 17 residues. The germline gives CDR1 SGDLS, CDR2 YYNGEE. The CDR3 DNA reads TGTGCCAGCAGCGTAGGAAAAACTAGCGGGATTAGGGAGACCCAGTACTTC. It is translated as CASSVGKTSGIRETQYF. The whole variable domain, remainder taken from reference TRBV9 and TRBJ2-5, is DSGVTQTPKHLITATGQRVTLRCSPRSGDLSVYWYQQSLDQGLQFLIQYYNGEERAKGNILERFSAQQFPDLHSELNLSSLELGDSALYFCASSVGKTSGIRETQYFGPGTRLLVL.

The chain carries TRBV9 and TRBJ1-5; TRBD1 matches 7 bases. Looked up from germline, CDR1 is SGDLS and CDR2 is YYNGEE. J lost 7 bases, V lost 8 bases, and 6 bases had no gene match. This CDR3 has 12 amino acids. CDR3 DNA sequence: TGTGCCAGTTCGCGAGGGGGCCAGCCCCAGCATTTT. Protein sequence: CASSRGGQPQHF.

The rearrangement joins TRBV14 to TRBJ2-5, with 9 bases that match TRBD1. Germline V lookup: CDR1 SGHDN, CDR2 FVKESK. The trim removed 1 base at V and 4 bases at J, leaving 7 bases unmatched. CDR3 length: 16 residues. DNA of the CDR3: TGTGCCAGCAGCCAAGGCGGGACAGGGTGGGGAGAGACCCAGTACTTC. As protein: CASSQGGTGWGETQYF. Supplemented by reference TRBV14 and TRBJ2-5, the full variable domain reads EAGVTQFPSHSVIEKGQTVTLRCDPISGHDNLYWYRRVMGKEIKFLLHFVKESKQDESGMPNNRFLAERTGGTYSTLKVQPAELEDSGVYFCASSQGGTGWGETQYFGPGTRLLVL.

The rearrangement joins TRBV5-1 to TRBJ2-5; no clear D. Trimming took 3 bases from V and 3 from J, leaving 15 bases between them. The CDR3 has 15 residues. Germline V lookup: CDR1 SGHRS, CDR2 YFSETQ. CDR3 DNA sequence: TGCGCCAGCAGCTCGACTGGGGTTAGAGAAGAGACCCAGTACTTC. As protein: CASSSTGVREETQYF.

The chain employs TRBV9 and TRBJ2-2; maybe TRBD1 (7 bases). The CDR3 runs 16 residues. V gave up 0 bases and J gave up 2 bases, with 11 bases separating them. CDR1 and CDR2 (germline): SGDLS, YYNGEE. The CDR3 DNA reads TGTGCCAGCAGCGTAGATGGAGGGGGCAACACCGGGGAGCTGTTTTTT. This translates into CASSVDGGGNTGELFF.

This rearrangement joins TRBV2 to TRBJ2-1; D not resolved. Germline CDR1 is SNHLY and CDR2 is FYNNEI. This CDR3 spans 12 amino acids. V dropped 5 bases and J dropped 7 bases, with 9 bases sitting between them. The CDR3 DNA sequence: TGTGCCAGCAGTCCCCTATCAAATGAGCAGTTCTTC. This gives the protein CASSPLSNEQFF.

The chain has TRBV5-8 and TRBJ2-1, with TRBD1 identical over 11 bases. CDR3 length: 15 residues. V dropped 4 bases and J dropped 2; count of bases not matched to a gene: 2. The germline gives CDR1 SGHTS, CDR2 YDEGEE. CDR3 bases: TGTGCCAGCAGCGGGGGACAGGGGGCCTACAATGAGCAGTTCTTC. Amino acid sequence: CASSGGQGAYNEQFF.

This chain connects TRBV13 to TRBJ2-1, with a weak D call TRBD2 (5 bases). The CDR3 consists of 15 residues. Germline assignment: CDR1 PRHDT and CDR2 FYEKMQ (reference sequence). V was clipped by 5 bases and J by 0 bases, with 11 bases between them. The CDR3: CASSPSGSSYNEQFF. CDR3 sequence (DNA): TGTGCCAGCAGCCCCTCGGGGAGCTCCTACAATGAGCAGTTCTTC.

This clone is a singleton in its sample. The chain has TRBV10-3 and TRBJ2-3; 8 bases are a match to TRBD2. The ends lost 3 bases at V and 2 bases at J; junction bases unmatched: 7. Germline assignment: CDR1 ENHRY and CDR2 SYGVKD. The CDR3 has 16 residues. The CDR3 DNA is TGTGCCATCAGTGATTTCGGCGGGAGGATCACAGATACGCAGTATTTT. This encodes CAISDFGGRITDTQYF.

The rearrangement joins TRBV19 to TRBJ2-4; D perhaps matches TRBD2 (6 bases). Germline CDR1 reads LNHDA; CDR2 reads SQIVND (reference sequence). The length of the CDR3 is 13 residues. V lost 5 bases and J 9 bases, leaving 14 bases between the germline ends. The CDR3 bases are TGTGCCAGTAGTGTCTGGGGGGAGAGCATTCAGTACTTC. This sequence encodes CASSVWGESIQYF.

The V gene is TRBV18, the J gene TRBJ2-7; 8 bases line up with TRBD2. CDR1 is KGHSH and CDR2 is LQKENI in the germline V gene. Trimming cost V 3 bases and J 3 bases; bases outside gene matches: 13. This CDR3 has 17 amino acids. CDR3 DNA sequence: TGTGCCAGCTCACCTCCCACGCGGGGGGTTTCGATCTACGAGCAGTACTTC. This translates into CASSPPTRGVSIYEQYF.

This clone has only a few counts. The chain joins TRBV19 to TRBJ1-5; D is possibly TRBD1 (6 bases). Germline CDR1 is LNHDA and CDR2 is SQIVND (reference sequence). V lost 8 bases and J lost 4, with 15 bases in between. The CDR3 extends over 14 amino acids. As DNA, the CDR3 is TGTGCCAGTTTAAAAAGGCAGGGGAATCAGCCCCAGCATTTT. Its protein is CASLKRQGNQPQHF.

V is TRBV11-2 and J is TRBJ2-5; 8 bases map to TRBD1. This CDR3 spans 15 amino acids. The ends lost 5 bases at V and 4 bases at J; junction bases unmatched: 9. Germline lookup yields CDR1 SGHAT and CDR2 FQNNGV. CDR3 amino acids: CASSAQGAYRETQYF. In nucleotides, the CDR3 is TGTGCCAGCAGCGCCCAGGGGGCGTATAGAGAGACCCAGTACTTC.

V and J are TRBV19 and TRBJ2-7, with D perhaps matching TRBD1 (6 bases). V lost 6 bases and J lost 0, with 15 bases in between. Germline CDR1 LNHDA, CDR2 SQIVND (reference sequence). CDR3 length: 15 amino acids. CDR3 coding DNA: TGTGCCAGTAGCCCAGACAGGCAAACCTCCTACGAGCAGTACTTC. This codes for CASSPDRQTSYEQYF.

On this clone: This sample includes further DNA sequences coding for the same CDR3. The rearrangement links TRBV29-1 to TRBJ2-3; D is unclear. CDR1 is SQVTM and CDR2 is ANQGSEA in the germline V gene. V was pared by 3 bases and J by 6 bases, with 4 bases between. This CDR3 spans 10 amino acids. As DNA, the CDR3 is TGCAGCGTTGACACGGATACGCAGTATTTT. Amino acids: CSVDTDTQYF.

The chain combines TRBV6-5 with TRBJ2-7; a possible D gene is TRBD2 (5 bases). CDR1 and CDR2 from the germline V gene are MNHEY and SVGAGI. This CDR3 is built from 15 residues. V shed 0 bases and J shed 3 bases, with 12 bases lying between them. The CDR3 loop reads CASSYSTAGVYEQYF. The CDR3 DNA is TGTGCCAGCAGTTACTCGACGGCCGGGGTCTACGAGCAGTACTTC.

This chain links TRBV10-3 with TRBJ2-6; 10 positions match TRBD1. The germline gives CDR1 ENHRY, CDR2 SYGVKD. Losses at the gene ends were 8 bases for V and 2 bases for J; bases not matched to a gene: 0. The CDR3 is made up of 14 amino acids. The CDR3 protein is CAIGTGAGANVLTF. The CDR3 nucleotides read TGTGCCATCGGGACAGGGGCTGGGGCCAACGTCCTGACTTTC.

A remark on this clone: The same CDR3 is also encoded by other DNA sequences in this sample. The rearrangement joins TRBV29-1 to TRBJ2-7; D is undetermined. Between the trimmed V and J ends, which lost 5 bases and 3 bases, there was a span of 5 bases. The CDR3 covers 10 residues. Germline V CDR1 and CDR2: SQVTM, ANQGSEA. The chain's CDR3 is CSVRDYEQYF. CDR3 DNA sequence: TGCAGCGTTCGTGACTACGAGCAGTACTTC.

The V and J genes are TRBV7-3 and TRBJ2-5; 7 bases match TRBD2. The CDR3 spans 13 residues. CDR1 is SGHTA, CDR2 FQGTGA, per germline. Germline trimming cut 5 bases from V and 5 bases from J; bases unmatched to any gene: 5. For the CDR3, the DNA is TGTGCCAGCAGCGGACTAGGAGGGGAGACCCAGTACTTC. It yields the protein CASSGLGGETQYF. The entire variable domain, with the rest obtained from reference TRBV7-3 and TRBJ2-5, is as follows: GAGVSQTPSNKVTEKGKYVELRCDPISGHTALYWYRQSLGQGPEFLIYFQGTGAADDSGLPNDRFFAVRPEGSVSTLKIQRTERGDSAVYLCASSGLGGETQYFGPGTRLLVL.

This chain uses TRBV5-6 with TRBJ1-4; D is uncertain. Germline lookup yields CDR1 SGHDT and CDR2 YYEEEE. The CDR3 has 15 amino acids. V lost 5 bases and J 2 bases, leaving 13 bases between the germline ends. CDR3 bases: TGTGCCAGCAGTCGACGGGGTCCCACTAATGAAAAACTGTTTTTT. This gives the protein CASSRRGPTNEKLFF. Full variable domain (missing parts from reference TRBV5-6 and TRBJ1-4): DAGVTQSPTHLIKTRGQQVTLRCSPKSGHDTVSWYQQALGQGPQFIFQYYEEEERQRGNFPDRFSGHQFPNYSSELNVNALLLGDSALYLCASSRRGPTNEKLFFGSGTQLSVL.

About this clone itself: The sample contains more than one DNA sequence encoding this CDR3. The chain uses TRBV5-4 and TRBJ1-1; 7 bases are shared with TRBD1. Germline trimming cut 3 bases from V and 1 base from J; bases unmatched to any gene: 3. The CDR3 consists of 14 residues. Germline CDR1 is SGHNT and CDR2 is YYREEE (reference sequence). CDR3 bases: TGTGCCAGCAGCTGGGGACAGTCGAACACTGAAGCTTTCTTT. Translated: CASSWGQSNTEAFF.

The CDR3 region is CARDVYQETQYF. The CDR3, as DNA: TGCGCCCGCGACGTGTACCAAGAGACCCAGTACTTC. This chain joins TRBV23-1 and TRBJ2-5; D is ambiguous. TRBV23-1 is given ORF status, its function remaining uncertain. The CDR3 runs to 12 residues. V was shortened by 11 bases and J by 0 bases, with 10 bases between the two germline ends.

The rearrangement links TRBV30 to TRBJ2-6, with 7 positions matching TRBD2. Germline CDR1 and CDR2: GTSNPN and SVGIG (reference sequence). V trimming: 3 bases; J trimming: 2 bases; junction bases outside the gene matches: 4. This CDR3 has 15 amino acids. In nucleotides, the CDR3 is TGTGCCTGGAGCGGGGGGAGGGCTGGGGCCAACGTCCTGACTTTC. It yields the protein CAWSGGRAGANVLTF.